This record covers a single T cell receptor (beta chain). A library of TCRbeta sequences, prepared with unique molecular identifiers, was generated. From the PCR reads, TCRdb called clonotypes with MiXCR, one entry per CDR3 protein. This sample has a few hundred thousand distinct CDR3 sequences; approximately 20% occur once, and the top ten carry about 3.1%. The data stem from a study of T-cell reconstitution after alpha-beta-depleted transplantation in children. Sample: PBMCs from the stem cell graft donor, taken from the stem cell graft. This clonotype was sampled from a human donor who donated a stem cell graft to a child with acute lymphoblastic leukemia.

The CDR3: CATSKDSSGANVLTF. The CDR3 DNA sequence: TGTGCCACCAGCAAGGACAGCTCTGGGGCCAACGTCCTGACTTTC. The V call is TRBV15, the J call TRBJ2-6, with D tentatively TRBD1 (6 bases). CDR1 is LNHNV and CDR2 is YYDKDF in the germline V gene (reference sequence). Trimming cost V 4 bases and J 0 bases, with 7 bases left between them. The length of the CDR3 is 15 residues.